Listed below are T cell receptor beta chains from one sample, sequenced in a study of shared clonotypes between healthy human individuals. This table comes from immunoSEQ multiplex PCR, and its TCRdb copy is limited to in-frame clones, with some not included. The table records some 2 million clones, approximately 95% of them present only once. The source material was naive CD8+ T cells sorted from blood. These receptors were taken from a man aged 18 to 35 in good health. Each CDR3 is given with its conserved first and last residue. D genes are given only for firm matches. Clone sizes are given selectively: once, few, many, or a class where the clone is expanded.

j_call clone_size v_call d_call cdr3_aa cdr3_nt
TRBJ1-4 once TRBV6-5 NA CASQTGPYEKLFF TGTGCCAGTCAAACGGGGCCTTACGAAAAACTGTTTTTT
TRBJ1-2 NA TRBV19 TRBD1 CASIAPGQGVYGYTF TGTGCCAGTATTGCCCCTGGACAGGGCGTCTATGGCTACACCTTC
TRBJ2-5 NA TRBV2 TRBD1 CASRAQGSQETQYF TGTGCCAGCAGGGCACAGGGGAGCCAAGAGACCCAGTACTTC
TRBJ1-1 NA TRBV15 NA CATGRDPNTEAFF TGTGCCACAGGCCGGGACCCCAACACTGAAGCTTTCTTT
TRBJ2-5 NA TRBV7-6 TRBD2 CASSYRLASQETQYF TGTGCCAGCAGCTATCGACTAGCTTCTCAAGAGACCCAGTACTTC
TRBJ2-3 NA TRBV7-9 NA CASSQSRGTDTQYF TGTGCCAGCAGCCAATCAAGGGGCACAGATACGCAGTATTTT
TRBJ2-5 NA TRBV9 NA CASSVATTAQETQYF TGTGCCAGCAGCGTAGCTACGACGGCGCAAGAGACCCAGTACTTC
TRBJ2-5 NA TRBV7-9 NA CASTPLPEGTQYF TGTGCCAGCACCCCGTTGCCCGAGGGGACCCAGTACTTC
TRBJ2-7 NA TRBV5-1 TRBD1 CASSEGQPYEQYF TGCGCCAGCAGCGAGGGACAGCCCTACGAGCAGTACTTC
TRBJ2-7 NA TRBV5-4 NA CASSSRGSYEQYF TGTGCCAGCAGCAGTCGGGGTTCCTACGAGCAGTACTTC
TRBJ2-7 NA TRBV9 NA CASSADPPGAGEQYF TGTGCCAGCAGCGCAGATCCCCCAGGGGCCGGAGAGCAGTACTTC
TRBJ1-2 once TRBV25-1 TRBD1 CASSEWGQDGYTF TGTGCCAGCAGTGAATGGGGACAGGATGGCTACACCTTC
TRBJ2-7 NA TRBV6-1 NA CASTLEPVLSYEQYF TGTGCCAGCACTCTAGAGCCGGTTCTCTCCTACGAGCAGTACTTC
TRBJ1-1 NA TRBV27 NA CASSRHSAEAFF TGTGCCAGCAGCCGCCACAGTGCTGAAGCTTTCTTT
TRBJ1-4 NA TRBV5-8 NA CASSSDSETTNEKLFF TGTGCCAGCAGTTCGGACAGCGAAACAACTAATGAAAAACTGTTTTTT
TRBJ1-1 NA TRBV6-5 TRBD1 CATSQGIAEAFF TGTGCCACCTCACAGGGGATCGCTGAAGCTTTCTTT
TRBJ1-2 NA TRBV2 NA CASSEAPSNYGYTF TGTGCCAGCAGTGAAGCGCCCAGCAACTATGGCTACACCTTC
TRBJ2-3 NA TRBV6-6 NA CASALFSFLTDTQYF TGTGCCAGCGCCCTATTTAGCTTCCTCACAGATACGCAGTATTTT
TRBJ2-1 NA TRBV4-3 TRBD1 CASSQDYFSGTGGMGQFF TGCGCCAGCAGCCAAGATTACTTTTCCGGGACAGGGGGCATGGGTCAGTTCTTC
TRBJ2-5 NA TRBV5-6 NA CASSLELQETQYF TGTGCCAGCAGCTTGGAACTTCAAGAGACCCAGTACTTC
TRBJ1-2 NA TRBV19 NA CASSIAPSPGYGYTF TGTGCCAGTAGTATAGCCCCGTCTCCGGGCTATGGCTACACCTTC
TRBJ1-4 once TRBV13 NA CASRFQGEKLFF TGTGCCAGCAGATTTCAGGGGGAAAAACTGTTTTTT
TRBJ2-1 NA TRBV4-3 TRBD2 CASSQGLAGVVHEQFF TGCGCCAGCAGCCAAGGACTAGCGGGAGTTGTTCATGAGCAGTTCTTC
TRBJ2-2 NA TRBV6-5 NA CASSYSAGELFF TGTGCCAGCAGTTACTCGGCGGGGGAGCTGTTTTTT
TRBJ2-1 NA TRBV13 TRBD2 CASSLPSGGGYEQFF TGTGCCAGCAGCTTGCCTAGCGGGGGCGGGTATGAGCAGTTCTTC
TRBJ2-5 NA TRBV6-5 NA CASSATGGAYETQYF TGTGCCAGCAGCGCCACCGGGGGCGCTTACGAGACCCAGTACTTC
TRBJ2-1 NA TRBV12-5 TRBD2 CASAIGTSGLYNEQFF TGTGCTAGTGCCATTGGGACTAGCGGGCTCTACAATGAGCAGTTCTTC
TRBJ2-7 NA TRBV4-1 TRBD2 CASSPRLAGVSREQYF TGCGCCAGCAGCCCCCGACTAGCGGGAGTGTCTCGGGAGCAGTACTTC
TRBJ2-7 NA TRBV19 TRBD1 CASSRQGSEQYF TGTGCCAGTAGTCGACAGGGGAGCGAGCAGTACTTC
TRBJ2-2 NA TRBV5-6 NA CASSNTEMVGELFF TGTGCCAGCAGCAATACTGAAATGGTCGGGGAGCTGTTTTTT
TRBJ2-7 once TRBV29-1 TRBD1 CSVEDPGGGSEQYF TGCAGCGTTGAAGATCCAGGGGGCGGGTCCGAGCAGTACTTC
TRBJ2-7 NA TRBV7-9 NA CASSPPLGLYEQYF TGTGCCAGCAGCCCGCCACTAGGTCTCTACGAGCAGTACTTC
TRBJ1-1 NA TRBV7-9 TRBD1 CASRGTENTEAFF TGTGCCAGCAGGGGGACAGAGAACACTGAAGCTTTCTTT
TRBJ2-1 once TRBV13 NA CASSLKGLSYNEQFF TGTGCCAGCAGCTTAAAGGGACTTTCCTACAATGAGCAGTTCTTC
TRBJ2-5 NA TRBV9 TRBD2 CASSPGSGPQETQYF TGTGCCAGCAGCCCCGGTAGCGGGCCGCAGGAGACCCAGTACTTC
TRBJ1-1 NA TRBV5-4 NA CASSPWGRATEAFF TGTGCCAGCAGCCCCTGGGGGAGGGCCACTGAAGCTTTCTTT
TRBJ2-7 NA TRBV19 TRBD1 CASSHTILRDRESYEQYF TGTGCCAGTAGCCATACGATTCTCCGGGACAGGGAATCCTACGAGCAGTACTTC
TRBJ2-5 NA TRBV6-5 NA CASSDTGFLETQYF TGTGCCAGCAGCGATACAGGGTTTCTAGAGACCCAGTACTTC
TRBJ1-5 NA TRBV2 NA CASSPGGPLSNQPQHF TGTGCCAGCAGTCCCGGCGGGCCCCTTAGCAATCAGCCCCAGCATTTT
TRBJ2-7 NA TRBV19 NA CASGAGNSYEQYF TGTGCCAGTGGGGCAGGGAATTCCTACGAGCAGTACTTC
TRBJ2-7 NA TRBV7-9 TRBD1 CASTETGQGSEQYF TGTGCCAGCACCGAGACGGGACAGGGAAGCGAGCAGTACTTC
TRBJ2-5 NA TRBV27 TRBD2 CASSSSGGEYQETQYF TGTGCCAGCAGTTCTAGCGGAGGGGAGTACCAAGAGACCCAGTACTTC
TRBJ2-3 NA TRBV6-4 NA CASSDSGGPRDTQYF TGTGCCAGCAGTGACTCGGGGGGGCCCAGAGATACGCAGTATTTT
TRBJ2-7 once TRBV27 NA CASGWGRGSGYEQYF TGTGCCAGCGGGTGGGGGCGGGGCTCGGGCTACGAGCAGTACTTC
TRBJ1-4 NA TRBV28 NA CASRPSLWADEKLFF TGTGCCAGCAGGCCATCCCTATGGGCGGATGAAAAACTGTTTTTT
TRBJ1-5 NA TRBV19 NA CASSWGYSNQPQHF TGTGCCAGTAGTTGGGGTTATAGCAATCAGCCCCAGCATTTT
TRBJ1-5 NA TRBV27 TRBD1 CASSAIGTVSNQPQHF TGTGCCAGCAGTGCGATCGGGACAGTGAGTAATCAGCCCCAGCATTTT
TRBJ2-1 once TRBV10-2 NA CASRAITWDEQFF TGCGCCAGCAGGGCCATCACATGGGATGAGCAGTTCTTC
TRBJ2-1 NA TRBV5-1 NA CASSLEPGGPLDEQFF TGCGCCAGCAGCTTGGAGCCAGGGGGGCCATTAGATGAGCAGTTCTTC
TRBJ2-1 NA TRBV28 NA CASSILPAVYNEQFF TGTGCCAGCAGCATTCTTCCCGCGGTTTACAATGAGCAGTTCTTC
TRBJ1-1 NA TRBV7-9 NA CASSHPSKGEAFF TGTGCCAGCAGCCACCCCTCAAAGGGAGAAGCTTTCTTT
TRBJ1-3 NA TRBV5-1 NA CASSLDIVNGNTIYF TGCGCCAGCAGCTTGGACATAGTAAACGGAAACACCATATATTTT
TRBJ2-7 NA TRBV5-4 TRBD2 CASSLEAGGVHEQYF TGTGCCAGCAGCTTGGAGGCGGGAGGGGTCCACGAGCAGTACTTC
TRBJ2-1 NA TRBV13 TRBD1 CASSSTGAPYNEQFF TGTGCCAGCAGCTCGACAGGGGCCCCCTACAATGAGCAGTTCTTC
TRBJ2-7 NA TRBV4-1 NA CASSPLDNFYEQYF TGCGCCAGCAGTCCGCTGGACAATTTCTACGAGCAGTACTTC